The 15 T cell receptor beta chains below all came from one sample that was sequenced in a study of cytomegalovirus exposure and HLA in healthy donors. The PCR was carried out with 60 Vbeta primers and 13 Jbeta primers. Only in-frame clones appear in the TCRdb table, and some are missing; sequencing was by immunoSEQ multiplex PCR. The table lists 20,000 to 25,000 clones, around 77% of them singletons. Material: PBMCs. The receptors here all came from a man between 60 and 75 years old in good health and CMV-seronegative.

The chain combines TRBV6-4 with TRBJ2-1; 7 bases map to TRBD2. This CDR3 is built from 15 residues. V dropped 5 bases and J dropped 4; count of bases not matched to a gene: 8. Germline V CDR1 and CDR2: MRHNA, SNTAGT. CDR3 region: CASSKAGTNYNEQFF. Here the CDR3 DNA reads TGTGCCAGCAGTAAAGCCGGGACTAATTACAATGAGCAGTTCTTC.

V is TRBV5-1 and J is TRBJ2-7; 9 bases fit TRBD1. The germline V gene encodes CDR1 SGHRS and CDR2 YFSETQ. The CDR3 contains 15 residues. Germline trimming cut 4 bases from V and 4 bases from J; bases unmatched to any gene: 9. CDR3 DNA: TGCGCCAGCAGCCTTGCAGGACAGGGGTTTTACGAGCAGTACTTC. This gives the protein CASSLAGQGFYEQYF.

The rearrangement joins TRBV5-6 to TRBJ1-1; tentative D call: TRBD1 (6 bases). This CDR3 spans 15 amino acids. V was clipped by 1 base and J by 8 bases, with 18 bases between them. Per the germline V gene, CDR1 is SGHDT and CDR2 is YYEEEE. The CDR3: CASSLRRGGGPEAFF. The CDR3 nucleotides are TGTGCCAGCAGCTTGAGGAGAGGGGGGGGACCAGAAGCTTTCTTT.

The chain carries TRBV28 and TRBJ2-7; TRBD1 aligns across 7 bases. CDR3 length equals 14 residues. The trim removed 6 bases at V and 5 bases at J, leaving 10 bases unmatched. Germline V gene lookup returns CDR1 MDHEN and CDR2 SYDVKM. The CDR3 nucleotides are TGTGCCAGCAGACCTCCGGGACAGTTTGACGAGCAGTACTTC. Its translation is CASRPPGQFDEQYF.

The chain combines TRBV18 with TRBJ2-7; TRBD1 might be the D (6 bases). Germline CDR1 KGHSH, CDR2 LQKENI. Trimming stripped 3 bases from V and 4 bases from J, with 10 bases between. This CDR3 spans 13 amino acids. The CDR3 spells CASSPPGVYEQYF. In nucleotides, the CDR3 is TGTGCCAGCTCACCTCCAGGGGTTTACGAGCAGTACTTC.

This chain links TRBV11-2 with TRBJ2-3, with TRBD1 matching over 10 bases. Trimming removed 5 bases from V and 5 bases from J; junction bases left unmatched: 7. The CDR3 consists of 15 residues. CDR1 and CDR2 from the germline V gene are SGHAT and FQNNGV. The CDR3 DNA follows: TGTGCCAGCAGCCATTCCCGGGACAGGGGAGATACGCAGTATTTT. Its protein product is CASSHSRDRGDTQYF.

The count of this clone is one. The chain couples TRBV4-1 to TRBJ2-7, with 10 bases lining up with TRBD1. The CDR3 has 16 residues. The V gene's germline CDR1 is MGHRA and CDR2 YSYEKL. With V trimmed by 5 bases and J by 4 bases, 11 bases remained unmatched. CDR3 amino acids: CASSFGPGQGMYEQYF. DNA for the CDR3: TGCGCCAGCAGCTTCGGTCCGGGACAGGGGATGTACGAGCAGTACTTC.

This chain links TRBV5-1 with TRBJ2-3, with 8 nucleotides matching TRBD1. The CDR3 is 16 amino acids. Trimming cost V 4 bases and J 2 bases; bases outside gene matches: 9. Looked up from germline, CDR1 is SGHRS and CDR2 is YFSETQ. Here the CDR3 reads CASSRSTGEYTDTQYF. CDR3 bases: TGCGCCAGCAGCCGCTCGACAGGGGAGTACACAGATACGCAGTATTTT.

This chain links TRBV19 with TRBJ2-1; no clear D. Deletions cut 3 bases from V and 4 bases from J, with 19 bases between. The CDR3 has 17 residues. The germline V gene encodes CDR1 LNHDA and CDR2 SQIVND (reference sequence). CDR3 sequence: CASSMSGPLGPYNEQFF. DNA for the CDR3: TGTGCCAGTAGTATGAGTGGTCCGCTAGGCCCGTACAATGAGCAGTTCTTC.

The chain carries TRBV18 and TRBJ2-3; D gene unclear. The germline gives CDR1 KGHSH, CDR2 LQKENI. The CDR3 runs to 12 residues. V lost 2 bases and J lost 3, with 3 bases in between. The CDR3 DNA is TGTGCCAGCTCACCAGAGACAGATACGCAGTATTTT. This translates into CASSPETDTQYF.

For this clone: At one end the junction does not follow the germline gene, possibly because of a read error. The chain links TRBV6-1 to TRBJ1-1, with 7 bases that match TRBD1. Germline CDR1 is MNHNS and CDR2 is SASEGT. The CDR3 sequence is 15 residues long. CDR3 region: CPSYTTGYSNTEAFF. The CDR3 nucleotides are TGTCCCAGCTACACGACAGGGTATTCGAACACTGAAGCTTTCTTT.

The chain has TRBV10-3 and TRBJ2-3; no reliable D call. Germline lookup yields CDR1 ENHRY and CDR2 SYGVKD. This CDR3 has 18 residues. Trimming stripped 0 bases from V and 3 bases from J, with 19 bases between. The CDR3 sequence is CAISESALGVAKTDTQYF. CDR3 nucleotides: TGTGCCATCAGTGAGTCGGCTCTTGGAGTAGCTAAAACAGATACGCAGTATTTT.

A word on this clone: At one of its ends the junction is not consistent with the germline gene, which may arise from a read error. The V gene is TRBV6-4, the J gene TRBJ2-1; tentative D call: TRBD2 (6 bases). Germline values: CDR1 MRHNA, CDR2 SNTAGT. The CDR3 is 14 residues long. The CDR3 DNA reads TGTGCCAACAGTGACGGGGAGGCCGTACATGAGCAGTTCTTC. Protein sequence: CANSDGEAVHEQFF.

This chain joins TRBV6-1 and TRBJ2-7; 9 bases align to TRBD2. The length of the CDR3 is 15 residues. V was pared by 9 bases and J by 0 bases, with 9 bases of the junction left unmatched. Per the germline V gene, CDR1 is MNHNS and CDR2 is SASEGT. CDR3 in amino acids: CASRILAGRSYEQYF. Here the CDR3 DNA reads TGTGCCAGTAGAATTCTAGCGGGACGCTCCTACGAGCAGTACTTC.

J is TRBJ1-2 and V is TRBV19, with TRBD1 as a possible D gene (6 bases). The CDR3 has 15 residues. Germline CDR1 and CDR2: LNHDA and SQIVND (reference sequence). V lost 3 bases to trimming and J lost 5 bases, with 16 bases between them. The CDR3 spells CASSISTTGIYGYTF. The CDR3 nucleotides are TGTGCCAGTAGTATTAGTACTACAGGGATTTATGGCTACACCTTC.